This entry concerns a single T cell receptor (beta chain). Naivety among CD8 cells was defined by CD45RO negativity and positive CCR7 selection, thereby excluding terminally differentiated effector memory CD45RA+ cells. None of the donors, who were healthy HIV-negative adults, had recently had acute infections or vaccinations. This sample was included in a study of shared clonotypes between healthy human individuals. Profiled with immunoSEQ multiplex PCR; TCRdb holds only in-frame clones, not every one. Counted here are around 2,000,000 clones, 85% to 95% occurring once; the ten biggest clones make up over 1.5%. V dropped 5 bases and J dropped 5 bases, with 12 bases sitting between them. Germline V lookup: CDR1 SGHTA, CDR2 FQGNSA. The CDR3 covers 13 residues.

The clonotype originates from a man between 18 and 29 years old in good health. Some clones in this sample may be carry-over from other donors' samples. The V call is TRBV7-2, the J call TRBJ1-1; D might be TRBD1 (6 bases). Material: naive CD8+ T cells from PBMCs. The CDR3: CASSLGGATEAFF. CDR3 nucleotides: TGTGCCAGCAGCCTCGGGGGGGCGACTGAAGCTTTCTTT.